Listed below are T cell receptor beta chains from one sample, sequenced in a study of tumor-infiltrating lymphocytes in primary liver carcinoma. TCRdb used MiXCR to reprocess the multiplex PCR reads, holding one entry per CDR3 protein. The table records 250,000 to 350,000 distinct CDR3 sequences, around 50% of them present only once. Sequencing used peripheral blood. The source is a woman aged 30 to 39 with primary liver carcinoma and hepatitis B virus infection. Each CDR3 is given with its conserved first and last residue. Fields, in order: J gene, D gene, clone size, V gene, CDR3 protein, CDR3 DNA. D genes are given only for firm matches. Clone size is stated in some rows and not others, as once, few, many or a class when expanded.

TRBJ2-1	TRBD1	.	TRBV14	CASSLWTGKGDEQFF	TGTGCCAGCAGCCTCTGGACAGGGAAGGGCGATGAGCAGTTCTTC
TRBJ1-3	TRBD1	.	TRBV11-2	CVNSSPTGNYGNTIYF	TGTGTCAACAGCAGCCCGACAGGGAACTATGGAAACACCATATATTTT
TRBJ1-4	.	few	TRBV6-5	CASSYKGRNEKLFF	TGTGCCAGCAGTTATAAGGGGAGGAATGAAAAACTGTTTTTT
TRBJ1-1	.	many	TRBV6-5	CASSAPGGTEAFF	TGTGCCAGCAGTGCCCCGGGCGGCACTGAAGCTTTCTTT
TRBJ2-7	TRBD1	many	TRBV29-1	CSVQDDRGASYEQYF	TGCAGCGTCCAGGACGACAGGGGGGCATCCTACGAGCAGTACTTC
TRBJ2-1	.	.	TRBV11-2	CASSYLGMDITPYDNQFF	TGTGCCAGCAGCTACTTAGGCATGGACATAACCCCTTACGATAATCAGTTCTTC
TRBJ1-6	TRBD1	.	TRBV15	CATSRAGTGNSPLHF	TGTGCCACCAGCCGGGCCGGGACAGGGAATTCACCCCTCCACTTT
TRBJ2-7	TRBD1	many	TRBV5-4	CASSRTGGASYEQYF	TGTGCCAGCAGCCGGACAGGGGGAGCCTCCTACGAGCAGTACTTC
TRBJ1-3	.	.	TRBV4-2	CASSQGAGTLRNTIYF	TGTGCCAGCAGCCAAGGAGCCGGGACACTCAGAAACACCATATATTTT
TRBJ2-6	.	.	TRBV6-5	CASSYSYYGANVLTF	TGTGCCAGCAGTTACTCTTACTACGGGGCCAACGTCCTGACTTTC
TRBJ2-5	.	.	TRBV28	CASSFEGVFETQYF	TGTGCCAGCAGTTTTGAAGGGGTGTTTGAGACCCAGTACTTC
TRBJ1-2	.	few	TRBV10-3	CAISELRRYGYTF	TGTGCCATCAGTGAACTCAGGCGCTATGGCTACACCTTC
TRBJ2-7	.	few	TRBV4-1	CASSEVQVPPEQYF	TGCGCCAGCAGTGAGGTACAGGTGCCCCCCGAGCAGTACTTC
TRBJ1-5	.	.	TRBV6-1	CASSGVGGRRNQPQHF	TGTGCCAGCAGTGGAGTGGGAGGGCGGCGCAATCAGCCCCAACATTTT
TRBJ2-7	.	.	TRBV4-2	CASSQYMNSGGSYEQYF	TGTGCCAGCAGCCAGTATATGAATAGTGGGGGATCCTACGAGCAGTACTTC
TRBJ2-1	TRBD2	many	TRBV4-3	CASSQDPLAGVDEQFF	TGCGCCAGCAGCCAAGATCCACTAGCGGGAGTGGATGAGCAGTTCTTC
TRBJ2-4	TRBD2	few	TRBV6-5	CASSSPGLAGGKNIQYF	TGTGCCAGCAGTTCGCCGGGACTAGCGGGAGGGAAAAACATTCAGTACTTC
TRBJ2-5	.	.	TRBV12-3/TRBV12-4	CASEDILKTQYF	TGTGCCAGCGAGGACATCCTTAAGACCCAGTACTTC
TRBJ2-2	.	many	TRBV11-1	CASRRALNTELFF	TGTGCCAGCAGGAGGGCCCTCAATACGGAGCTGTTTTTT
TRBJ2-7	.	many	TRBV29-1	CSVYMGEQYF	TGCAGCGTTTACATGGGGGAGCAGTACTTC
TRBJ2-7	.	.	TRBV6-5	CASSFSTGPVHEQYF	TGTGCCAGCAGTTTCTCCACAGGGCCGGTACACGAGCAGTACTTC
TRBJ1-5	.	.	TRBV18	CASSLFGQGNSNQPQHF	.
TRBJ2-3	.	.	TRBV4-1	CASSFTRGNPDTQYF	TGCGCCAGCAGCTTCACCCGGGGAAACCCAGATACGCAGTATTTT
TRBJ2-5	.	many	TRBV12-3/TRBV12-4	CASSPSDRVGRRKETQYF	TGTGCCAGCAGCCCCTCCGACAGGGTCGGGAGGAGGAAAGAGACCCAGTACTTC
TRBJ2-7	.	once	TRBV4-2	CASSQGWQAQVYDQYF	TGTGCCAGCAGCCAAGGCTGGCAGGCCCAAGTTTACGATCAGTACTTC
TRBJ2-7	.	few	TRBV12-3/TRBV12-4	CASSLAHSGEAYEQYF	TGTGCCAGCAGTTTAGCTCATTCAGGGGAGGCCTACGAGCAGTACTTC
TRBJ2-1	TRBD2	once	TRBV14	CAISQLAGPYNEQFF	TGTGCCATCAGCCAGCTAGCGGGACCTTACAATGAGCAGTTCTTC
TRBJ2-7	.	.	TRBV12-3/TRBV12-4	CASSSGGPYEQYF	TGTGCCAGCAGTTCGGGCGGGCCCTACGAGCAGTACTTC
TRBJ2-3	.	many	TRBV6-6	CASSYSILGQTYTDGQYF	TGTGCCAGCAGTTACTCGATACTCGGACAGACGTACACAGATGGGCAGTATTTT
TRBJ2-3	.	.	TRBV6-5	CASSYSGFAPDTQYF	TGTGCCAGCAGTTACTCTGGTTTCGCTCCAGATACGCAGTATTTT
TRBJ2-3	.	.	TRBV5-1	CASSLTTTDTQYF	TGCGCCAGCAGCTTGACAACCACAGATACGCAGTATTTT
TRBJ1-5	.	.	TRBV28	CASSSEGGGNQPQHF	TGTGCCAGCAGTTCAGAAGGGGGGGGAAATCAGCCCCAGCATTTT
TRBJ2-1	.	.	TRBV11-3	CANSLEVELFF	TGTGCCAACAGCTTGGAAGTTGAGCTGTTCTTC
TRBJ2-3	TRBD2	.	TRBV7-9	CASTYGTRPSNTDTQYF	TGTGCCAGCACATACGGGACTAGACCTTCTAACACAGATACGCAGTATTTT
TRBJ2-1	TRBD2	.	TRBV29-1	CSVKGLAGTRDEQFF	TGCAGTGTTAAAGGACTAGCGGGAACCCGGGATGAGCAGTTCTTC
TRBJ2-5	.	.	TRBV6-5	CASSYWGGQETQYF	TGTGCCAGCAGTTACTGGGGTGGGCAAGAGACCCAGTACTTC
TRBJ1-1	.	once	TRBV29-1	CSASGGWAINTEAFF	TGCAGCGCATCGGGGGGGTGGGCTATCAACACTGAAGCTTTCTTT
TRBJ2-1	.	.	TRBV6-1	CASRETGGWGLAYNKQFF	TGTGCCAGCAGAGAGACAGGGGGTTGGGGACTAGCCTACAATAAGCAGTTCTTC
TRBJ2-1	.	many	TRBV29-1	CSGLGAGWRPPDEQFF	TGCAGCGGATTGGGCGCCGGGTGGAGGCCCCCAGATGAGCAGTTCTTC
TRBJ2-1	.	few	TRBV7-9	CASSHNSDEQFF	TGTGCCAGCAGCCATAATAGCGATGAGCAGTTCTTC
TRBJ1-4	.	.	TRBV6-5	CASGYSPREKLFF	TGTGCCAGCGGTTACTCACCCCGCGAAAAACTGTTTTTT
TRBJ2-2	.	many	TRBV4-1	CASSPDGYRARNTGELFF	TGCGCCAGCAGCCCCGACGGATACAGGGCGAGGAACACCGGGGAGCTGTTTTTT
TRBJ2-7	.	.	TRBV6-1	CASSGYNFLGEEYF	TGTGCCAGCAGTGGATACAACTTCTTGGGCGAGGAGTACTTC
TRBJ1-1	.	few	TRBV5-6	CASSPNFVYSGDTEAFF	TGTGCCAGCAGCCCGAACTTTGTCTACTCGGGGGACACTGAAGCTTTCTTT
TRBJ1-1	.	.	TRBV7-9	CASSLVAGTVPEAFF	TGTGCCAGCAGCTTAGTGGCAGGGACGGTACCTGAAGCTTTCTTT
TRBJ2-1	TRBD2	few	TRBV12-3/TRBV12-4	CASSFTRGGKQFF	TGTGCCAGCAGTTTCACTCGGGGGGGAAAGCAGTTCTTC
TRBJ2-7	.	.	TRBV11-1	CASSLVEGLAYEQYF	TGTGCCAGCAGCTTAGTTGAGGGACTCGCCTACGAGCAGTACTTC
TRBJ2-2	.	many	TRBV6-6	CASLAGELFF	TGTGCCAGCCTCGCCGGGGAGCTGTTTTTT
TRBJ2-1	.	.	TRBV12-3/TRBV12-4	CTSSLGQINEQFF	TGTACCAGCAGTTTAGGACAGATCAATGAGCAGTTCTTC
TRBJ2-1	TRBD2	few	TRBV6-1	CASSRGSSGKVGEQFF	TGTGCCAGCAGTAGGGGGTCTAGCGGGAAGGTTGGGGAGCAGTTCTTC
TRBJ2-1	.	.	TRBV7-9	CASSLTFNEQFF	TGTGCCAGCAGCTTGACTTTTAATGAGCAGTTCTTC